These 12 T cell receptor beta chains share one sample of origin, sequenced in a study of blood T cells in healthy people across ages. The second PCR ran about 6 to 12 cycles with a sample-barcoded 5' primer and J-beta primers. TCRdb reprocessed the 5' RACE reads via MiXCR and lists one record per CDR3 protein. The sample records roughly 720,000 distinct CDR3 sequences, 53% being singletons. Sequenced material: blood. Receptor source: a man aged 80 or over in good health.

The rearrangement joins TRBV10-3 to TRBJ2-4; 8 positions match TRBD1. Per germline, CDR1 ENHRY and CDR2 SYGVKD. The V segment lost 2 bases and the J segment 13 bases; nucleotides outside the gene matches: 7. The CDR3 is 13 amino acids. The CDR3 protein is CAISEALRDRQYF. As DNA, the CDR3 is TGTGCCATCAGTGAGGCCCTACGGGACAGGCAGTACTTC.

This clonotype has a handful of counts. The gene calls are TRBV4-2 and TRBJ1-2; no reliable D call. The V gene lost 4 bases and the J gene lost 5 bases, with 17 bases spanning the gap. CDR3 size: 15 residues. Germline V CDR1 and CDR2: LGHNA, YNFKEQ. As DNA, the CDR3 is TGTGCCAGCAGCCCAGAGAAGGGTTACCCTTATGGCTACACCTTC. Translating gives CASSPEKGYPYGYTF.

The V call is TRBV28, the J call TRBJ2-5; 9 positions match TRBD1. Per germline, CDR1 MDHEN and CDR2 SYDVKM. Trimming cost V 6 bases and J 11 bases; bases outside gene matches: 10. The CDR3 is made up of 13 amino acids. CDR3 loop: CASRRQGGNGQYF. The CDR3 DNA reads TGTGCCAGCAGACGACAGGGGGGCAATGGGCAGTACTTC. Together with reference TRBV28 and TRBJ2-5, the CDR3 gives the full variable domain: DVKVTQSSRYLVKRTGEKVFLECVQDMDHENMFWYRQDPGLGLRLIYFSYDVKMKEKGDIPEGYSVSREKKERFSLILESASTNQTSMYLCASRRQGGNGQYFGPGTRLLVL.

Only a few counts were recorded for this clonotype. The V gene is TRBV29-1, the J gene TRBJ2-7; possibly TRBD1 for D (5 bases). From germline, CDR1 is SQVTM and CDR2 ANQGSEA. This CDR3 spans 17 amino acids. Trimming took 5 bases from V and 7 from J, leaving 30 bases between them. The CDR3 bases are TGCAGCGTTCGACAGCTGGGTCTAGGTTCCTACCTACGGGAGCAGTACTTC. Translated, it gives CSVRQLGLGSYLREQYF.

There are a few counts of this clonotype. The rearrangement links TRBV29-1 to TRBJ1-2, with no clear D. This CDR3 has 11 amino acids. Germline CDR1 SQVTM, CDR2 ANQGSEA. Trimming left V 7 bases short and J 4 bases short, with 10 bases between. The DNA for the CDR3 is TGCAGCGCACAAGACCTCTATGGCTACACCTTC. Protein product: CSAQDLYGYTF.

The chain employs TRBV4-2 and TRBJ2-1; D unclear. Germline V gene data show CDR1 as LGHNA and CDR2 as YNFKEQ. This CDR3 region has 15 residues. Trimming shortened V by 4 bases and J by 9 bases, and 19 bases separated the two germline ends. The CDR3 DNA sequence: TGTGCCAGCAGCCCTTCGGCGGCGGCGGTGAGTGAGCAGTTCTTC. Residues: CASSPSAAAVSEQFF.

The chain uses TRBV27 and TRBJ2-7, with TRBD2 as a possible D gene (5 bases). Germline assignment: CDR1 MNHEY and CDR2 SMNVEV (reference sequence). Trimming removed 4 bases from V and 1 base from J, with 17 bases in between. This CDR3 region has 16 residues. CDR3 nucleotides: TGTGCCAGCAGTTCGGGAACGTACTCAACTTCCTACGAGCAGTACTTC. As protein: CASSSGTYSTSYEQYF.

The genes are TRBV7-9 and TRBJ2-1; TRBD2 matches 8 bases. This CDR3 has 19 amino acids. Germline CDR1 is SEHNR and CDR2 is FQNEAQ (reference sequence). Trimming took 5 bases from V and 8 from J; bases not matched to a gene: 23. The CDR3 DNA sequence: TGTGCCAGCAGCGAGAATGCATTTCGGGGACTAGAGAGTGTGGATGAGCAGTTCTTC. Its translation is CASSENAFRGLESVDEQFF.

V gene TRBV7-2 combines with J gene TRBJ2-3, with a weak D call TRBD2 (7 bases). The CDR3 length is 15 residues. Germline V gene data show CDR1 as SGHTA and CDR2 as FQGNSA. V lost 1 base and J 6 bases, leaving 14 bases between the germline ends. The CDR3 coding sequence is TGTGCCAGCAGCTTAGATGGGGGGGCCCGTGATACGCAGTATTTT. It is translated as CASSLDGGARDTQYF.

V is TRBV3-1 and J is TRBJ1-1; D may be TRBD1 (6 bases). Germline V gene sequence: CDR1 LGHDT, CDR2 YNNKEL (reference sequence). CDR3 length: 14 residues. V was trimmed by 1 base and J by 4 bases, leaving 10 bases between them. CDR3 sequence (DNA): TGTGCCAGCAGCCAAGTGGGGGGGCCCACTGAAGCTTTCTTT. Its protein product is CASSQVGGPTEAFF.

The V call is TRBV5-6, the J call TRBJ2-7; unclear D gene. The V end was cut by 2 bases, the J end by 5 bases, with 5 bases between. CDR1 is SGHDT and CDR2 is YYEEEE in the germline V gene. There are 11 residues in the CDR3. The CDR3 here is CASSFTHEQYF. The DNA for the CDR3 is TGTGCCAGCAGCTTTACTCACGAGCAGTACTTC.

V is TRBV27 and J is TRBJ2-5, with D perhaps matching TRBD1 (5 bases). The assigned J gene may be wrong: the sequence end matches TRBJ2-7 better. The CDR3 covers 19 residues. Looked up from germline, CDR1 is MNHEY and CDR2 is SMNVEV (reference sequence). The CDR3 DNA is TGTGCCAGCAGTTTTTTCTCCAGACATACAGGAGATGGGTATTACGAGCAGTACTTC. It is translated as CASSFFSRHTGDGYYEQYF.